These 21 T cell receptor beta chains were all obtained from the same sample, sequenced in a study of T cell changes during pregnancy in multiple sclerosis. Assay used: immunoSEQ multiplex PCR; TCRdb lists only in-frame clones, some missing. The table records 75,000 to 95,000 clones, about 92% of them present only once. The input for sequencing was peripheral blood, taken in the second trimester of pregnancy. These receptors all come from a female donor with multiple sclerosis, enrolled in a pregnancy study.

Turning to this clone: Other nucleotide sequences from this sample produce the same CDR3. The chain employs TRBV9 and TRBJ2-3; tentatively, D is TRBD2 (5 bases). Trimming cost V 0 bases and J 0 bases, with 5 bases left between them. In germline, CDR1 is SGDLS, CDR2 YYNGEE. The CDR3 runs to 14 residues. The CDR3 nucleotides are TGTGCCAGCAGCGTAGCGGGGAGCACAGATACGCAGTATTTT. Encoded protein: CASSVAGSTDTQYF.

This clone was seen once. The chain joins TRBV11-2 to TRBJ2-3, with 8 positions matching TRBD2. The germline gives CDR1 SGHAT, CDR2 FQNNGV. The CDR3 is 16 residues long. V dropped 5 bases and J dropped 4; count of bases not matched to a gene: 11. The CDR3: CASSPRTSLGPDTQYF. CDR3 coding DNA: TGTGCCAGCAGCCCCCGGACTAGCCTCGGGCCAGATACGCAGTATTTT. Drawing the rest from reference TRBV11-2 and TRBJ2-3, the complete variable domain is EAGVAQSPRYKIIEKRQSVAFWCNPISGHATLYWYQQILGQGPKLLIQFQNNGVVDDSQLPKDRFSAERLKGVDSTLKIQPAKLEDSAVYLCASSPRTSLGPDTQYFGPGTRLTVL.

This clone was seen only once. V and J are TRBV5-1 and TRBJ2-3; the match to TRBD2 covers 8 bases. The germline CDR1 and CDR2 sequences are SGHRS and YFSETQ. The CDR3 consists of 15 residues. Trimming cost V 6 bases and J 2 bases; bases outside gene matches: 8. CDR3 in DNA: TGCGCCAGCAAAGGCGGGGGGCGTCCCACAGATACGCAGTATTTT. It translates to CASKGGGRPTDTQYF. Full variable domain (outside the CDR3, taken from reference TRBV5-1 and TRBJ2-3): KAGVTQTPRYLIKTRGQQVTLSCSPISGHRSVSWYQQTPGQGLQFLFEYFSETQRNKGNFPGRFSGRQFSNSRSEMNVSTLELGDSALYLCASKGGGRPTDTQYFGPGTRLTVL.

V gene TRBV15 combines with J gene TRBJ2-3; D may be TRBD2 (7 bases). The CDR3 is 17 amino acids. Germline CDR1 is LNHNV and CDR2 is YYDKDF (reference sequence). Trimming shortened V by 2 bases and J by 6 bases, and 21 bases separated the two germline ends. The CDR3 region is CATSRTLGGPERDTQYF. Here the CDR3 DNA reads TGTGCCACCAGCAGAACACTCGGGGGGCCGGAGAGGGATACGCAGTATTTT.

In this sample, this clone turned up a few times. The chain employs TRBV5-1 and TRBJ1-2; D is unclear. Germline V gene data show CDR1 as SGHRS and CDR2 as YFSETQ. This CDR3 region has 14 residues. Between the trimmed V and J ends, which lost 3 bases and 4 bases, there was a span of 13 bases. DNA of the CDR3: TGCGCCAGCAGCTCGTTAGAAAGTTCCTATGGCTACACCTTC. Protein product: CASSSLESSYGYTF.

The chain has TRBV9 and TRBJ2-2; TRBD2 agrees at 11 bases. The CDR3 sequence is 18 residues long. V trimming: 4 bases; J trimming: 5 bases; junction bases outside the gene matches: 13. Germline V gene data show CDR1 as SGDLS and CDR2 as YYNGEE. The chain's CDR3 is CASSSGISGGAGTGELFF. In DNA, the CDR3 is TGTGCCAGCAGCTCTGGGATTAGCGGGGGGGCCGGGACCGGGGAGCTGTTTTTT.

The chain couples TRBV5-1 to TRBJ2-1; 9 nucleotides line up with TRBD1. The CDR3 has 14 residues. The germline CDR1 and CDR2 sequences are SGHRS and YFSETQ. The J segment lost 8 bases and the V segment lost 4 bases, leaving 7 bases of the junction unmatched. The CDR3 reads CASSQQGAFDEQFF. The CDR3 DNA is TGCGCCAGCAGCCAACAGGGGGCGTTCGATGAGCAGTTCTTC.

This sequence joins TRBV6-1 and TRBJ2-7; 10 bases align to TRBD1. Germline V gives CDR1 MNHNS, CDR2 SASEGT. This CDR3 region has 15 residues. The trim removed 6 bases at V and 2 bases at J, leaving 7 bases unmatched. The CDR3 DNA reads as TGTGCCAGCAGCAGCCCCGGGACAGGGGCCTACGAGCAGTACTTC. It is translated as CASSSPGTGAYEQYF.

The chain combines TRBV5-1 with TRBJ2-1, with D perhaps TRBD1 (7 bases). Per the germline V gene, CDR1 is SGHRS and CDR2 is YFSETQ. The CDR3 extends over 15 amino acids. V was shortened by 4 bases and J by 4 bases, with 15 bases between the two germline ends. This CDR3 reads CASSPRQGGYNEQFF. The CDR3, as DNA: TGCGCCAGCAGCCCTAGACAGGGAGGATACAATGAGCAGTTCTTC.

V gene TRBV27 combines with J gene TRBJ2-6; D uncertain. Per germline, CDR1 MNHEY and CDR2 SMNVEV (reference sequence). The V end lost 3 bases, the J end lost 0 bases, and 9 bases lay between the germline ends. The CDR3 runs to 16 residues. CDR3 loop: CASSFNIRSGANVLTF. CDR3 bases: TGTGCCAGCAGTTTTAACATCCGCTCTGGGGCCAACGTCCTGACTTTC.

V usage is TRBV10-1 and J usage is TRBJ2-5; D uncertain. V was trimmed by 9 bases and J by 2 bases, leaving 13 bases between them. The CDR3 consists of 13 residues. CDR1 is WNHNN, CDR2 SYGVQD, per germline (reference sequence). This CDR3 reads CASTLAAQETQYF. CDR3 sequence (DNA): TGCGCCAGTACCTTGGCGGCTCAAGAGACCCAGTACTTC.

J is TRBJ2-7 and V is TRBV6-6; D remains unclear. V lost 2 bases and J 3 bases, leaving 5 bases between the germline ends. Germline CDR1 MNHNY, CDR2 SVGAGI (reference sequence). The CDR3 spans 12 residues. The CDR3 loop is CASSYVFYEQYF. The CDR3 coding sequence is TGTGCCAGCAGTTACGTCTTCTACGAGCAGTACTTC.

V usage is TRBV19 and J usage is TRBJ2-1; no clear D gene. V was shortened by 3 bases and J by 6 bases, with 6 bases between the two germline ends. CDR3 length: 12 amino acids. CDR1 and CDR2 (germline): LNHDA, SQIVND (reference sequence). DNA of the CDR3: TGTGCCAGTAGTATCTATCTCAATGAGCAGTTCTTC. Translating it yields CASSIYLNEQFF.

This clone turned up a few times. The CDR3, as DNA: TGTGCCAGCAGTTGGAGGGTGGGGTCTGGCTACACCTTC. Amino acid sequence: CASSWRVGSGYTF. The chain is built from TRBV2 and TRBJ1-2; D is undetermined. Germline V lookup: CDR1 SNHLY, CDR2 FYNNEI. The V and J ends lost 5 bases and 7 bases respectively, with 14 bases between them. This CDR3 comprises 13 residues.

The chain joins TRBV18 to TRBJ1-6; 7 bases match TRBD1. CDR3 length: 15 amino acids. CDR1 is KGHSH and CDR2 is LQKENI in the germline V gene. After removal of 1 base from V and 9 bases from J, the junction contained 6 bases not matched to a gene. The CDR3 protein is CASSPLKQGSSPLHF. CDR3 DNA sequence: TGTGCCAGCTCACCACTAAAACAGGGGAGTTCACCCCTCCACTTT. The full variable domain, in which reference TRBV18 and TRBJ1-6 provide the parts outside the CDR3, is NAGVMQNPRHLVRRRGQEARLRCSPMKGHSHVYWYRQLPEEGLKFMVYLQKENIIDESGMPKERFSAEFPKEGPSILRIQQVVRGDSAAYFCASSPLKQGSSPLHFGNGTRLTVT.

The CDR3: CASSLAMLGQGNYGYTF. The DNA for the CDR3 is TGTGCCAGCAGCTTAGCGATGTTGGGACAGGGGAACTATGGCTACACCTTC. The V call is TRBV7-2, the J call TRBJ1-2; the match to TRBD1 covers 10 bases. The junction had 6 bases not matched to a gene; V was cut back by 0 bases and J by 2 bases. The length of the CDR3 is 17 residues. Germline V gene lookup returns CDR1 SGHTA and CDR2 FQGNSA.

CDR3 loop: CASSKFLQGGETQYF. The DNA for the CDR3 is TGTGCCAGCAGCAAGTTTTTACAGGGGGGCGAGACCCAGTACTTC. J is TRBJ2-5 and V is TRBV11-2; 8 nucleotides agree with TRBD1. J lost 5 bases, V lost 5 bases, and 10 bases had no gene match. The germline V gene encodes CDR1 SGHAT and CDR2 FQNNGV. The CDR3 extends over 15 amino acids. The complete variable domain, with remaining parts taken from reference TRBV11-2 and TRBJ2-5, reads EAGVAQSPRYKIIEKRQSVAFWCNPISGHATLYWYQQILGQGPKLLIQFQNNGVVDDSQLPKDRFSAERLKGVDSTLKIQPAKLEDSAVYLCASSKFLQGGETQYFGPGTRLLVL.

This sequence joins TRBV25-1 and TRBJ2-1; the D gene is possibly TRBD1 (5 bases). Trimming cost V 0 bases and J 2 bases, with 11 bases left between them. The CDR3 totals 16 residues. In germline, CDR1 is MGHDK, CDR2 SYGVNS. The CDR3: CASSEYGQGAYNEQFF. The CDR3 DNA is TGTGCCAGCAGTGAATATGGGCAGGGTGCCTACAATGAGCAGTTCTTC.

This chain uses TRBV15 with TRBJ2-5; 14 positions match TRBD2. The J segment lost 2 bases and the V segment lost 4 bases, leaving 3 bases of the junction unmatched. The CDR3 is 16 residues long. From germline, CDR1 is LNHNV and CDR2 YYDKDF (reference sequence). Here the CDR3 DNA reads TGTGCCACCAGCACTGGGACTAGCGGGAGACAAGAGACCCAGTACTTC. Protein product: CATSTGTSGRQETQYF.

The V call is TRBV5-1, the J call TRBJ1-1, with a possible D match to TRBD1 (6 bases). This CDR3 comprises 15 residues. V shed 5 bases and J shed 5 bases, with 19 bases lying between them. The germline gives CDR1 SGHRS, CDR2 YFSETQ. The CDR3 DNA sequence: TGCGCCAGCAGTAAAATAAGCAAACAGGGAACTGAAGCTTTCTTT. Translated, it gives CASSKISKQGTEAFF.

CDR3 sequence: CASSLSPGHQQETQYF. In DNA, the CDR3 is TGTGCCAGCAGCTTATCGCCGGGACATCAGCAAGAGACCCAGTACTTC. The chain carries TRBV11-3 and TRBJ2-5; D possibly corresponds to TRBD1 (6 bases). V shed 2 bases and J shed 2 bases, with 15 bases lying between them. The CDR3 length is 16 residues. Germline values: CDR1 SGHNT, CDR2 YENEEA.